Listed here is a single T cell receptor (beta chain). V shed 1 base, J shed 4 bases, and the junction held 4 bases outside the gene matches. The CDR3 extends over 15 amino acids. Germline V CDR1 and CDR2: SGHVS, FNYEAQ. The data belong to a study of CD8 T cells in Susac syndrome. After extraction with the RNeasy kit, about 0.5 to 1 ug of the RNA was reverse transcribed using random hexamers. Amplification of TCR beta CDR3 used immunoSEQ multiplex PCR across 54 Vbeta and 13 Jbeta. TCRdb called the immunoSEQ multiplex PCR reads again in MiXCR, with one record for every CDR3 protein. The table shows about 130,000 distinct CDR3 sequences, with about 90% occurring only once. TCR beta sequences were obtained from blood CD8+ and CD4+ T cells. FACS enriched CD8+ TEMRA cells, while bulk CD8+ and CD4+ were negatively isolated.

This sequence joins TRBV7-6 and TRBJ2-1, with TRBD2 matching over 7 bases. The specimen sequenced was CD8+ T cells from PBMCs. This TCR came from a human donor with multiple sclerosis. The CDR3 bases are TGTGCCAGCAGCTTAGAGGGAGGGACTTACAATGAGCAGTTCTTC. Protein: CASSLEGGTYNEQFF.